This T cell receptor beta chain was identified during a study of OX40 agonist ivuxolimab in advanced cancers. The data were produced by immunoSEQ multiplex PCR, yet TCRdb's version contains in-frame clones alone and is incomplete. Seen here are 46,000 or so clones, about 87% observed once, and the top ten hold approximately 11%. V lost 4 bases and J lost 7, with 13 bases in between. The germline CDR1 and CDR2 sequences are GTSNPN and SVGIG (reference sequence). The CDR3 is made up of 12 amino acids. The receptor comes from an adult with an advanced solid tumor such as melanoma, head and neck, liver or kidney cancer. V is TRBV30 and J is TRBJ1-1; D is perhaps TRBD1 (5 bases). The input for sequencing was CD4+ or CD8+ T cells sorted from blood, taken in a trial of the OX40 agonist ivuxolimab. The CDR3 here is CAWTFGGGEAFF. The CDR3 bases are TGTGCCTGGACTTTTGGGGGTGGTGAAGCTTTCTTT.